These T cell receptor beta chains were read from a single sample in a study of beta chain features in type 1 diabetes. Assay: immunoSEQ multiplex PCR; the TCRdb copy retains only in-frame clones and omits some. The sample holds about 160,000 clones, just over 8% seen once. Sequencing was done on a sample of central memory CD4+ T cells from blood. These receptor sequences come from a young woman with type 1 diabetes. Both conserved end residues are part of each CDR3. D genes are given only for firm matches. Rows may omit the clone size; those that give it use once, few, many or a size class.

NA	TRBD1	TRBV5-6	TRBJ1-3	TGTGCCAGCAGTCATACAGGGGCTGGAAACACCATATATTTT	CASSHTGAGNTIYF
NA	NA	TRBV27	TRBJ2-3	TGTGCCAGCAGTTCGACGACTAGAGGGTGGGCAGATACGCAGTATTTT	CASSSTTRGWADTQYF
few	NA	TRBV6-5	TRBJ2-4	TGTGCCAGCAGAACGGGAAACATTCAGTACTTC	CASRTGNIQYF
few	NA	TRBV7-8	TRBJ2-7	TGTGCCAGCAGCTTAGGCCCGACAGCCTACGAGCAGTACTTC	CASSLGPTAYEQYF
NA	TRBD1	TRBV11-2	TRBJ1-4	TGTGCCAGCAGCCTGCGACAGGGAGGCGAAAAACTGTTTTTT	CASSLRQGGEKLFF
many	NA	TRBV30	TRBJ2-1	TGTGCCTGGAGATACTCGTACAATGAGCAGTTCTTC	CAWRYSYNEQFF
few	TRBD1	TRBV12-5	TRBJ1-1	TGTGCTAGTGGTTTGCCAGGGGGAGGCACTGAAGCTTTCTTT	CASGLPGGGTEAFF
few	TRBD1	TRBV28	TRBJ2-4	TGTGCCAGCAGTCCATACCGGGACAGAAAAAACATTCAGTACTTC	CASSPYRDRKNIQYF
few	NA	TRBV7-2	TRBJ2-5	TGTGCCAGCAGGATTGGTCCGGGGGTGGGGGACGGAGAGACCCAGTACTTC	CASRIGPGVGDGETQYF
few	TRBD2	TRBV7-8	TRBJ2-3	TGTGCCAGCAGCCGCGGGACTAGCGCAGATACGCAGTATTTT	CASSRGTSADTQYF
few	NA	TRBV19	TRBJ2-6	TGTGCCAGTAACTCGGGCCAGGGGAACTCTGGGGCCAACGTCCTGACTTTC	CASNSGQGNSGANVLTF
NA	NA	TRBV2	TRBJ1-5	TGTGCCAGCAGTGACCTCAGGGGAAAGAGTCAGCCCCAGCATTTT	CASSDLRGKSQPQHF
NA	TRBD1	TRBV5-1	TRBJ1-1	TGCGCCAGCAGCAGTGCAACAGGGGCCATGAACACTGAAGCTTTCTTT	CASSSATGAMNTEAFF
NA	TRBD2	TRBV7-9	TRBJ2-5	TGTGCCAGCAGCTTAGAGTCCGGCGGGAGGGGAGAGACCCAGTACTTC	CASSLESGGRGETQYF
NA	TRBD2	TRBV27	TRBJ2-3	TGTGCCAGCAGACCGGCGGCTAGCGGGGGCCTTAGCACAGATACGCAGTATTTT	CASRPAASGGLSTDTQYF
NA	TRBD1	TRBV30	TRBJ2-4	TGTGCCTGGAGGGGACAGGGTGTTAATCTGGCCAAAAACATTCAGTACTTC	CAWRGQGVNLAKNIQYF
NA	NA	TRBV18	TRBJ1-2	TGTGCCAGCTCACCCTCTTGGGGACAAGTTGGCTACACCTTC	CASSPSWGQVGYTF
few	NA	TRBV14	TRBJ2-7	TGTGCCAGCAGCCGGCCAGACAGGAGCTACGAGCAGTACTTC	CASSRPDRSYEQYF
many	TRBD2	TRBV4-1	TRBJ2-6	TGCGCCAGCAGCTTACTAGCGGGAGCCTCGGTTGGGGCCAACGTCCTGACTTTC	CASSLLAGASVGANVLTF
NA	NA	TRBV2	TRBJ1-6	TGTGCCAGCAGTGGGGGGCTCAGTAATTCACCCCTCCACTTT	CASSGGLSNSPLHF
few	NA	TRBV5-6	TRBJ1-1	TGTGCCAGCAGCTCTCGGTTTGAAGCTTTCTTT	CASSSRFEAFF
few	NA	TRBV6-5	TRBJ1-2	TGTGCCAGCAGTAAGGACATTAACTATGGCTACACCTTC	CASSKDINYGYTF
few	TRBD2	TRBV15	TRBJ2-3	TGTGCCACCAGACACGAGCGGGGGGGCCAGGTAGATACGCAGTATTTT	CATRHERGGQVDTQYF
NA	TRBD1	TRBV7-2	TRBJ2-2	TGTGCCAGCAGCCCGACAGGGGCTCTGAACACCGGGGAGCTGTTTTTT	CASSPTGALNTGELFF
NA	TRBD1	TRBV28	TRBJ2-2	TGTGCCACCTCGGGACAGGGACTAAAGGGGCCCGGGGAGCTGTTTTTT	CATSGQGLKGPGELFF
few	NA	TRBV5-4	TRBJ2-1	TGTGCCAGCAGCTTGGCGGGGGGCACCTACAATGAGCAGTTCTTC	CASSLAGGTYNEQFF
few	NA	TRBV7-9	TRBJ2-2	TGTGCCAGTCCTCAGGGTTACGACACCGGGGAGCTGTTTTTT	CASPQGYDTGELFF
few	NA	TRBV5-1	TRBJ1-2	TGTGCCAGCAGCTTCCCAGGGAACTATGGCTACACCTTC	CASSFPGNYGYTF
few	NA	TRBV5-6	TRBJ2-2	TGTGCCAGCAGCCCCGAACCAGGGAGGCTCACCGGGGAGCTGTTTTTT	CASSPEPGRLTGELFF
few	TRBD2	TRBV5-1	TRBJ2-3	TGCGCCAGCAGCTTGCTCGTAGCGGGGAGCACAGATACGCAGTATTTT	CASSLLVAGSTDTQYF
few	NA	TRBV6-5	TRBJ1-5	TGTGCCAGCAGTCCGACAGTAAACAGCAATCAGCCCCAGCATTTT	CASSPTVNSNQPQHF
few	NA	TRBV7-2	TRBJ2-1	TGTGCCAGGTCAACAGGGTCCTACAATGAGCAGTTCTTC	CARSTGSYNEQFF
many	NA	TRBV15	TRBJ1-3	TGTGCCACCAGCTACCCCAGCTCTGGAAACACCATATATTTT	CATSYPSSGNTIYF
few	TRBD1	TRBV15	TRBJ2-5	TGTGCCACCAGCAGACCTGACAGGGTAGAAGAGACCCAGTACTTC	CATSRPDRVEETQYF
NA	NA	TRBV6-5	TRBJ2-1	TGTGCCAGCACCCCGAACCACAGGGACAATGAGCAGTTCTTC	CASTPNHRDNEQFF
NA	NA	TRBV6-4	TRBJ1-1	TGTGCCAGCAGTGACTCTGCGGGAAACACTGAAGCTTTCTTT	CASSDSAGNTEAFF
few	TRBD1	TRBV6-4	TRBJ2-1	TGTGCCAGCAGTGTAGACAGGGTAAACAATGAGCAGTTCTTC	CASSVDRVNNEQFF
NA	TRBD1	TRBV6-6	TRBJ1-5	TGTGCCAGCGATACAGGGGATCAGCCCCAGCATTTT	CASDTGDQPQHF
NA	NA	TRBV5-1	TRBJ2-7	TGCGCCAGCAGCTTGGAGGCAGGGGTTGAGCAGTACTTC	CASSLEAGVEQYF
NA	NA	TRBV29-1	TRBJ1-5	TGCAGCGTTGTGTTACAGCCCTTAAGTCAGCCCCAGCATTTT	CSVVLQPLSQPQHF
NA	NA	TRBV19	TRBJ1-5	TGTGCCAGTAGTATGCGGGCTAATCAGCCCCAGCATTTT	CASSMRANQPQHF
many	NA	TRBV19	TRBJ2-6	TGTGCCAGTACCCGTGACAACTCTGGGGCCAACGTCCTGACTTTC	CASTRDNSGANVLTF